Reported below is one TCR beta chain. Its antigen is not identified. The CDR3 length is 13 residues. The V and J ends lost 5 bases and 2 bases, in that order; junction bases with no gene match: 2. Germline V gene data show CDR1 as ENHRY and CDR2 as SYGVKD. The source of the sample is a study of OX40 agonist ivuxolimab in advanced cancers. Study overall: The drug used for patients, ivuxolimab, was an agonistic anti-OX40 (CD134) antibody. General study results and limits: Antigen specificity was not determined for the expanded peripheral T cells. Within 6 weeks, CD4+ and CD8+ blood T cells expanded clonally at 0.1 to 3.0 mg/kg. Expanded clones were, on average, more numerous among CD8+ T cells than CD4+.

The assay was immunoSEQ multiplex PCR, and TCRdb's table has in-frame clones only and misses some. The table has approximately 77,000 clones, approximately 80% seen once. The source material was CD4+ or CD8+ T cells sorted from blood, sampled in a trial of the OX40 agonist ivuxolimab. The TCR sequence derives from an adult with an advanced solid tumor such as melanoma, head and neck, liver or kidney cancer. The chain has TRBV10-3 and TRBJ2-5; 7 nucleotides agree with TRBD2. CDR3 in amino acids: CAISQAGQETQYF. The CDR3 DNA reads TGTGCCATCAGTCAAGCGGGGCAAGAGACCCAGTACTTC.